This paragraph reports one T cell receptor beta chain. This clonotype came up a few times. Its antigen has not been determined. No base quality information exists; no much larger clone differs at one position. The source of the sample is a study of T cell repertoires in cytomegalovirus infection (dated 2019 in TCRdb). Looking at the study overall: The HLA type of each donor mattered for the analysis, because public TCR beta signatures pointed to carriage of CMV infection along with the matching HLA type. What the work shows at the level of the full study, not this receptor alone: The ex vivo response was dominated by HLA-C-restricted CMV-specific TCR beta clonotypes, which also provided the single most frequent clonotype in two of eight donors. In both this cohort and an independent roughly 330-donor cohort, the cumulative frequency of public TCR beta family members distinguished carriers of CMV infection plus the relevant HLA type.

The reads were generated on an Illumina HiSeq 1500. TCRdb reran the public reads through fastp at Q25 and MiXCR, keeping productive beta chains. Rows are unified per CDR3 protein, each entry keeping the most common DNA and genes. The sample includes about 60,000 distinct CDR3 sequences, with around 33% observed a single time. Of the sample, roughly two thirds is held by the ten largest clones. CDR3 length: 14 amino acids, cysteine to phenylalanine. CDR3 DNA is the only sequence kept; it has 42 bases, read in frame from the first base. V is pruned by 1 base and J by 4 bases, leaving 3 bases of the junction without a gene match. The germline V gene sets CDR1 to MDHEN and CDR2 to SYDVKM.

Input material: PBMCs, sequenced either directly or after in vitro stimulation (not recorded which). Recombination linked TRBV28 to TRBJ1-2; 7 central bases correspond to TRBD1. The TCR was taken from a human donor in good health (CMV status not recorded). Some clones in this sample may be carry-over from other donors' samples. The CDR3 region: CASSLSGTVYGYTF. DNA sequence: TGTGCCAGCAGTTTATCCGGGACAGTCTATGGCTACACCTTC.